The rows below give T cell receptor beta chains drawn from one sample of a study of OX40 agonist ivuxolimab in advanced cancers. Profiled with immunoSEQ multiplex PCR; TCRdb holds only in-frame clones, not every one. The sample includes more than 55,000 clones, approximately 86% seen only once; the top ten take over 8.5%. The material sequenced was CD4+ or CD8+ T cells sorted from blood, taken in a trial of the OX40 agonist ivuxolimab. The receptor source for this set is an adult with an advanced solid tumor such as melanoma, head and neck, liver or kidney cancer. The CDR3 runs from the conserved cysteine through the conserved F or W. The order of the fields is J gene, V gene, D gene, clone size, CDR3 DNA, CDR3 protein. D genes are given only for firm matches. Size values are once, few and many counts, or a class for expanded clones, and some rows have none.

>TRBJ1-1|TRBV5-8|NA|NA
TGTGCCAGCAGCTTGCGGTTTGCGGGTTTATCCCCTGAAGCTTTCTTT
CASSLRFAGLSPEAFF
>TRBJ2-7|TRBV28|NA|NA
TGTGCCAGCAGTTTAGGGTCGGGTCGTGATTACGAGCAGTACTTC
CASSLGSGRDYEQYF
>TRBJ1-2|TRBV5-6|NA|NA
TGTGCCAGCAGCTTTGGGGGGCTCTATGGCTACACCTTC
CASSFGGLYGYTF
>TRBJ1-2|TRBV29-1|NA|NA
TGCAGCGTTCTTTTACATGAGGGCTACACCTTC
CSVLLHEGYTF
>TRBJ2-1|TRBV9|NA|NA
TGTGCCAGCAGCGTAGCTCAAGTCCAGGGAGGATATGAGCAGTTCTTC
CASSVAQVQGGYEQFF
>TRBJ2-3|TRBV7-2|NA|NA
TGTGCCAGCAGCTCCCACGAGACGGATACGCAGTATTTT
CASSSHETDTQYF
>TRBJ2-6|TRBV2|NA|NA
TGTGCCAGCCGAGGGGCGGCTGGGGCCAACGTCCTGACTTTC
CASRGAAGANVLTF
>TRBJ2-1|TRBV7-6|TRBD2|NA
TGTGCCAGCAGCTTGCAGCTAGCGGGGGGGCTTAATGAGCAGTTCTTC
CASSLQLAGGLNEQFF
>TRBJ2-3|TRBV7-2|NA|once
TGTGCCAGCAGCTTAACCCAGGCCACAGATACGCAGTATTTT
CASSLTQATDTQYF
>TRBJ1-1|TRBV7-9|NA|NA
TGTGCCAGCAGCTCGGTCCCCCTAGAAGCTTTCTTT
CASSSVPLEAFF
>TRBJ2-3|TRBV27|TRBD2|NA
TGTGCCAGCAGTTTACTAGCGGGAGGAACAAATACGCAGTATTTT
CASSLLAGGTNTQYF
>TRBJ1-2|TRBV6-1|NA|NA
TGTGCCAGCAGGACGGACAGCCCGTATGGCTACACCTTC
CASRTDSPYGYTF
>TRBJ2-3|TRBV19|NA|NA
TGTGCCAGTAGTATTGAGCCCCCAACAGATACGCAGTATTTT
CASSIEPPTDTQYF
>TRBJ2-1|TRBV7-8|NA|NA
TGTGCCAGCAGCCCGCGCGGCGGGATGACTGATGAGCAGTTCTTC
CASSPRGGMTDEQFF
>TRBJ1-5|TRBV30|NA|NA
TGTGCCTGGAGTGAGGTGGGGGGTCAGCCCCAGCATTTT
CAWSEVGGQPQHF
>TRBJ2-1|TRBV9|NA|once
TGTGCCAGCAGCGTACCGACAGGCGGCACTGTTGAGCAGTTCTTC
CASSVPTGGTVEQFF
>TRBJ1-4|TRBV5-6|TRBD1|NA
TGTGCCAGCAGCTTGCGACAGGGTTTTGAAAAACTGTTTTTT
CASSLRQGFEKLFF
>TRBJ1-1|TRBV27|NA|NA
TGTGCCAGCAGGGTTCGAGGGGAAGCTTTCTTT
CASRVRGEAFF
>TRBJ2-7|TRBV15|NA|NA
TGTGCCACCTCGCCTTTTAAGGTATACGAGCAGTACTTC
CATSPFKVYEQYF
>TRBJ2-1|TRBV7-8|NA|NA
TGTGCCAGCAGCCAAACAACGAGCTCCTACAATGAGCAGTTCTTC
CASSQTTSSYNEQFF
>TRBJ2-1|TRBV27|NA|once
TGTGCCAGCAGTTCTCAGGCGACCTACAATGAGCAGTTCTTC
CASSSQATYNEQFF
>TRBJ1-1|TRBV7-3|NA|NA
TGTGCCAGCAGCTTAAGTCCAACAGGTACTGAAGCTTTCTTT
CASSLSPTGTEAFF
>TRBJ1-2|TRBV5-4|NA|NA
TGTGCCAGCAGCTTATCTGGGCAGGGTGACGGCTACACCTTC
CASSLSGQGDGYTF
>TRBJ1-4|TRBV19|TRBD1|NA
TGTGCCAGTACCCGACAGGGTGCTAATGAAAAACTGTTTTTT
CASTRQGANEKLFF
>TRBJ2-5|TRBV28|TRBD1|NA
TGTGCCAGCAGTTTACCGTGGACAGGGGGAGAGACCCAGTACTTC
CASSLPWTGGETQYF
>TRBJ1-4|TRBV7-9|NA|few
TGTGCCAGCAGCTCCCTGGGAGGGTTAGAAGAAAAACTGTTTTTT
CASSSLGGLEEKLFF
>TRBJ2-7|TRBV19|TRBD1|NA
TGTGCCAGTAGTGGATACAGGGGGCCCACCTACGAGCAGTACTTC
CASSGYRGPTYEQYF
>TRBJ2-1|TRBV29-1|TRBD2|NA
TGCAGCGTACTAGCGGGAGGGCCCAATGAGCAGTTCTTC
CSVLAGGPNEQFF
>TRBJ2-2|TRBV7-9|NA|NA
TGTGCCAGCAGTCCAACCGAAGGTCAGAACACCGGGGAGCTGTTTTTT
CASSPTEGQNTGELFF
>TRBJ1-1|TRBV6-5|NA|NA
TGTGCCAGCGGGGCCCTGAACACTGAAGCTTTCTTT
CASGALNTEAFF
>TRBJ2-7|TRBV9|NA|NA
TGTGCCAGCAGCGTAGAGGGCGGAGACTACGAGCAGTACTTC
CASSVEGGDYEQYF
>TRBJ1-2|TRBV19|NA|NA
TGTGCCAGCGGCCTAGGAGAGGAGGGGCAGGATGGCTACACCTTC
CASGLGEEGQDGYTF
>TRBJ2-7|TRBV27|TRBD1|NA
TGTGCCAGCTTCGACAGGGTAGCCCACGAGCAGTACTTC
CASFDRVAHEQYF
>TRBJ2-7|TRBV4-3|TRBD2|NA
TGCGCCAGCAGCCAAGATCTTCTGGGAGGGTATGGCGAGCAGTACTTC
CASSQDLLGGYGEQYF
>TRBJ1-5|TRBV13|NA|NA
TGTGCCAGCAGCCATCGAGGGGAAGGTCAGCCCCAGCATTTT
CASSHRGEGQPQHF
>TRBJ1-1|TRBV5-5|NA|few
TGTGCCAGCAGCTATCCCCTCGGTGGGAGCACTGAAGCTTTCTTT
CASSYPLGGSTEAFF
>TRBJ1-3|TRBV7-9|NA|NA
TGTGCCAGCAGCACTACTGGGGCGGGTGCCAACACCATATATTTT
CASSTTGAGANTIYF
>TRBJ1-1|TRBV21-1|NA|NA
TGTGCCAGCAGCAAAGCGAAGGGGGGGAACACTGAAGCTTTCTTT
CASSKAKGGNTEAFF
>TRBJ1-5|TRBV7-9|NA|NA
TGTGCCAGCAGTCCAAATAGCAATCAGCCCCAGCATTTT
CASSPNSNQPQHF
>TRBJ1-2|TRBV6-5|TRBD1|NA
TGTGCCAGCAGTTTCTCATTGGACAGGGAGAATGGCTACACCTTC
CASSFSLDRENGYTF
>TRBJ2-3|TRBV28|NA|NA
TGTGCCAGCAGTTTAGCGGGTGGTACGCAGTATTTT
CASSLAGGTQYF
>TRBJ2-7|TRBV4-3|TRBD1|few
TGCGCCAGCAGCCAAGGGACAGGGAAATACGAGCAGTACTTC
CASSQGTGKYEQYF
>TRBJ2-7|TRBV2|NA|NA
TGTGCCAGCCAGACCCTCACAGAGCAGTACTTC
CASQTLTEQYF
>TRBJ1-5|TRBV19|NA|NA
TGTGCCAGTAGTCTCGACAGGAGCAATCAGCCCCAGCATTTT
CASSLDRSNQPQHF
>TRBJ2-2|TRBV29-1|NA|once
TGCAGCGCTGTCACAGGGCGGACCGGGGAGCTGTTTTTT
CSAVTGRTGELFF
>TRBJ1-4|TRBV6-6|TRBD1|NA
TGTGCCAGCCACGGGGGACAGAGAAATGAAAAACTGTTTTTT
CASHGGQRNEKLFF
>TRBJ2-1|TRBV7-2|TRBD2|NA
TGTGCCAGCAGCTTAACAGCCAGCGGGGGCTACAATGAGCAGTTCTTC
CASSLTASGGYNEQFF
>TRBJ1-1|TRBV7-9|NA|NA
TGTGCCAGCAGCCCGGTGGGGGGCTATGAAGCTTTCTTT
CASSPVGGYEAFF